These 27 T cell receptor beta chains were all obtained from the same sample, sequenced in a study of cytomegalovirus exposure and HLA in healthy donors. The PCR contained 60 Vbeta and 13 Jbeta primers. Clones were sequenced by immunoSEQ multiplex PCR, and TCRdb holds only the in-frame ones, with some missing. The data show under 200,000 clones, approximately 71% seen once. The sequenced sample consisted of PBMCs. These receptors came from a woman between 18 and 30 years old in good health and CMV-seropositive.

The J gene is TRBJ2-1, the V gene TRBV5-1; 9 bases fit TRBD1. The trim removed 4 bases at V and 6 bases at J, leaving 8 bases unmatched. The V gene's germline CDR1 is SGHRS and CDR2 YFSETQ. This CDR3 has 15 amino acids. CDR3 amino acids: CASSRSGTGPNEQFF. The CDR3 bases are TGCGCCAGCAGCCGATCCGGGACAGGGCCCAATGAGCAGTTCTTC.

The CDR3 loop is CASSTTKPGLYQPQHF. In nucleotides, the CDR3 is TGTGCCAGTAGTACAACCAAACCGGGACTGTATCAGCCCCAGCATTTT. This chain joins TRBV19 and TRBJ1-5, with D perhaps matching TRBD1 (5 bases). The length of the CDR3 is 16 residues. V lost 4 bases and J lost 5, with 18 bases in between. In germline, CDR1 is LNHDA, CDR2 SQIVND (reference sequence). Together with reference TRBV19 and TRBJ1-5, the CDR3 gives the full variable domain: DGGITQSPKYLFRKEGQNVTLSCEQNLNHDAMYWYRQDPGQGLRLIYYSQIVNDFQKGDIAEGYSVSREKKESFPLTVTSAQKNPTAFYLCASSTTKPGLYQPQHFGDGTRLSIL.

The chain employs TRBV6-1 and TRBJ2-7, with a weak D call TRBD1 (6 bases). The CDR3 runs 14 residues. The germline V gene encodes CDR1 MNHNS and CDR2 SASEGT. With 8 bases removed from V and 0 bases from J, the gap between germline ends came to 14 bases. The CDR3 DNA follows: TGTGCCAGCGAGCAAAAGGGGGACTCCTACGAGCAGTACTTC. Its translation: CASEQKGDSYEQYF.

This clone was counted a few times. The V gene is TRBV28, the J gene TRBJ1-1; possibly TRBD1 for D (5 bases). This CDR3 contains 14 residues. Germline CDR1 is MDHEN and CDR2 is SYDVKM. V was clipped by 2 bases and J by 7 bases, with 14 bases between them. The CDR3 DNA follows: TGTGCCAGCAGTTTAGCAGGATCTCAGGGTGAAGCTTTCTTT. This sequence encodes CASSLAGSQGEAFF.

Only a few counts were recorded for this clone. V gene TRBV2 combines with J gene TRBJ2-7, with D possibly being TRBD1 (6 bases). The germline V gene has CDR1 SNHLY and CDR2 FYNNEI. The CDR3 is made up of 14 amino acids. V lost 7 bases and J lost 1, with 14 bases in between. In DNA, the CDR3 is TGTGCCAGCACCCAGGACAGTTTATCCTACGAGCAGTACTTC. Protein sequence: CASTQDSLSYEQYF.

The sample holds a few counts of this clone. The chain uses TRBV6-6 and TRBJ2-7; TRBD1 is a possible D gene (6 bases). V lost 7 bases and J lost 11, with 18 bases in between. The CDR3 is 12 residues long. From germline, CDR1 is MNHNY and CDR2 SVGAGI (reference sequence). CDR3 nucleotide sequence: TGTGCCAGCACCCCAACAGGGTTTTATGAGTACTTC. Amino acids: CASTPTGFYEYF.

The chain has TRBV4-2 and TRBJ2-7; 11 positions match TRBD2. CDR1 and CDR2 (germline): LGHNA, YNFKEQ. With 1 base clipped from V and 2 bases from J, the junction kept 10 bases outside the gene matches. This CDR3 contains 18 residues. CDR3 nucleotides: TGTGCCAGCAGCCAAGGTGCCCTACTAGCGGGAGAGACCTACGAGCAGTACTTC. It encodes CASSQGALLAGETYEQYF.

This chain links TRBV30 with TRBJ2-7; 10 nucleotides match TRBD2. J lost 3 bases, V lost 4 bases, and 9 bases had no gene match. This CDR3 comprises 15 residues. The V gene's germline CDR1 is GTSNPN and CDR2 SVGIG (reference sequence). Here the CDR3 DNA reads TGTGCCTGGAACCCTCAAGCGGGGGGGGACTACGAGCAGTACTTC. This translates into CAWNPQAGGDYEQYF.

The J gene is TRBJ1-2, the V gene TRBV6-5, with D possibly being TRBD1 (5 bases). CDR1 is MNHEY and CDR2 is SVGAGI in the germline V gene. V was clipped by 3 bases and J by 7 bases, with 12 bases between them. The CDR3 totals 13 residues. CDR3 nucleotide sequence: TGTGCCAGCAGTTATGGGGGGGATGGTGGCTACACCTTC. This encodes CASSYGGDGGYTF.

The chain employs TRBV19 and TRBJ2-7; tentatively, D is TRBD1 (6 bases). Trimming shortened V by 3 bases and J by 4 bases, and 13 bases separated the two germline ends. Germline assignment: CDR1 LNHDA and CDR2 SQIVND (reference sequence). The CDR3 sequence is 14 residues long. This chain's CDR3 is CASSISLDSYEQYF. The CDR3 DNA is TGTGCCAGTAGTATCTCCCTGGACAGTTACGAGCAGTACTTC.

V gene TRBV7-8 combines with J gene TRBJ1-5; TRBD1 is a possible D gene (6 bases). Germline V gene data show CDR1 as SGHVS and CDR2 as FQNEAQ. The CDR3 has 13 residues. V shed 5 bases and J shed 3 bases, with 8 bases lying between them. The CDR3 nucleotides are TGTGCCAGCAGCCGGGACACCAATCAGCCCCAGCATTTT. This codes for CASSRDTNQPQHF.

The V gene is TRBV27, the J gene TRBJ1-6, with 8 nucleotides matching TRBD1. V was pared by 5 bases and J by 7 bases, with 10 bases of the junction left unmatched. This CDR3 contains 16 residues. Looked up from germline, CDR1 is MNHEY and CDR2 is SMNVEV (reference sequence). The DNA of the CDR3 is TGTGCCAGCAGTCCAAGACAGGGGTCGGGGAATTCACCCCTCCACTTT. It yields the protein CASSPRQGSGNSPLHF.

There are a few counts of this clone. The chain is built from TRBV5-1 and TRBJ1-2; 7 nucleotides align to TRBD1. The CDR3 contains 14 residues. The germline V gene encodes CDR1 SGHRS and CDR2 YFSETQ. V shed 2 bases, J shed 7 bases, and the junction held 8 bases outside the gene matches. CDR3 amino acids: CASSFLNRGSGYTF. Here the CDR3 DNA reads TGCGCCAGCAGCTTTCTCAACAGGGGCAGTGGCTACACCTTC. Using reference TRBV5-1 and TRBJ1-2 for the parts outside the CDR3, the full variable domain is KAGVTQTPRYLIKTRGQQVTLSCSPISGHRSVSWYQQTPGQGLQFLFEYFSETQRNKGNFPGRFSGRQFSNSRSEMNVSTLELGDSALYLCASSFLNRGSGYTFGSGTRLTVV.

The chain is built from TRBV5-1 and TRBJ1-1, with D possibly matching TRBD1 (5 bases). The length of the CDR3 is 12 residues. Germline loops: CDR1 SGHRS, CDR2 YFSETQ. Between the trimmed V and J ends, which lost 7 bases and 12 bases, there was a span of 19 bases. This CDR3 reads CASAFVGGESFF. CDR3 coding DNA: TGCGCCAGCGCTTTTGTGGGGGGGGAATCTTTCTTT.

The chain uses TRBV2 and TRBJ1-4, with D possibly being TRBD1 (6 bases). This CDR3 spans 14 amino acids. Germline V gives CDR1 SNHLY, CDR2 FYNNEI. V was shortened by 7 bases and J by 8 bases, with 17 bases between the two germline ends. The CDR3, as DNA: TGTGCCAGCACCCACCCGGGACATCTGGAAAAACTGTTTTTT. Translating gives CASTHPGHLEKLFF.

The CDR3 region is CASSPRGVGYNEQFF. CDR3 DNA sequence: TGTGCCAGCTCACCACGCGGGGTAGGATACAATGAGCAGTTCTTC. J is TRBJ2-1 and V is TRBV18; D is perhaps TRBD2 (6 bases). Trimming left V 1 base short and J 4 bases short, with 11 bases between. CDR1 and CDR2 from the germline V gene are KGHSH and LQKENI. The CDR3 has 15 residues. The whole variable domain, filled in from reference TRBV18 and TRBJ2-1, reads NAGVMQNPRHLVRRRGQEARLRCSPMKGHSHVYWYRQLPEEGLKFMVYLQKENIIDESGMPKERFSAEFPKEGPSILRIQQVVRGDSAAYFCASSPRGVGYNEQFFGPGTRLTVL.

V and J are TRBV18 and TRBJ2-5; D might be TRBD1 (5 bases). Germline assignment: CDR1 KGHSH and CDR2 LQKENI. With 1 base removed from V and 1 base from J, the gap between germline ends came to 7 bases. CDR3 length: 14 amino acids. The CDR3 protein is CASSPRQLQETQYF. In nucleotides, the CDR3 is TGTGCCAGCTCACCACGACAGCTCCAAGAGACCCAGTACTTC.

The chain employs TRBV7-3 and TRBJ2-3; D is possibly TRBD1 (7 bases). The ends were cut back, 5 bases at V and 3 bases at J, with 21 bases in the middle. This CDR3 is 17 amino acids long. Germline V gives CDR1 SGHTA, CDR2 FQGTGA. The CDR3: CASSRGPGTDPTDTQYF. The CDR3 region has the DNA TGTGCCAGCAGCCGGGGGCCCGGGACAGACCCTACAGATACGCAGTATTTT.

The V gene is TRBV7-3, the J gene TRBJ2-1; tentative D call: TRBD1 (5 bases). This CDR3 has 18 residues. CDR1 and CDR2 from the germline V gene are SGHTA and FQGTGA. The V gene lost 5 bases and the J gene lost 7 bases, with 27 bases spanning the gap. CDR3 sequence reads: CASSPHPATWGYENEQFF. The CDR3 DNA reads TGTGCCAGCAGCCCCCACCCAGCGACGTGGGGCTACGAGAATGAGCAGTTCTTC.

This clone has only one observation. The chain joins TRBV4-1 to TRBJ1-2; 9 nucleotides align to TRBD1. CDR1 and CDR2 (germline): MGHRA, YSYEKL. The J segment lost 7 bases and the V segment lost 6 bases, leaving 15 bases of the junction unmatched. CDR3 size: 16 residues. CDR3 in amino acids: CASSFYPRDRDFGYTF. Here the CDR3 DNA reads TGCGCCAGCAGTTTCTACCCCCGGGACAGGGACTTTGGCTACACCTTC.

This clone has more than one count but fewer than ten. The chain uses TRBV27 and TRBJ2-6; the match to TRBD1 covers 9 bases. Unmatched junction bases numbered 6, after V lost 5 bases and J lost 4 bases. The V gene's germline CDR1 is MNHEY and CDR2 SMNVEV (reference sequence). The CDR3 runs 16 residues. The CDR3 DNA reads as TGTGCCAGCAGTAGTACAGGGGGCGCCGGGGCCAACGTCCTGACTTTC. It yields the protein CASSSTGGAGANVLTF.

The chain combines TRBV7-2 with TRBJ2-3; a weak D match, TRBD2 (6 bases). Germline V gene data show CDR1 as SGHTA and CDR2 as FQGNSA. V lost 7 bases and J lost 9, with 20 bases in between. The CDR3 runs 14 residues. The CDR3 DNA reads TGTGCCAGCACCGCAAATTCACTAGCTTCCACGCAGTATTTT. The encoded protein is CASTANSLASTQYF.

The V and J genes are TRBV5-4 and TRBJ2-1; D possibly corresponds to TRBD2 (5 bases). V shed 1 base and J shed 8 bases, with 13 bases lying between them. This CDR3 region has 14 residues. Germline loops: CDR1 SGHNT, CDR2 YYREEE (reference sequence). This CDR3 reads CASSLTGLGDEQFF. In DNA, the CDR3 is TGTGCCAGCAGCTTGACGGGCCTCGGGGATGAGCAGTTCTTC.

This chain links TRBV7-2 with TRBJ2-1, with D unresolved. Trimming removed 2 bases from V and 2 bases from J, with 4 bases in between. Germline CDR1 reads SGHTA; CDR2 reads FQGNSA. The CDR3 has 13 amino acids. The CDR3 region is CASSLYTYNEQFF. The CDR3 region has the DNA TGTGCCAGCAGCTTATATACCTACAATGAGCAGTTCTTC. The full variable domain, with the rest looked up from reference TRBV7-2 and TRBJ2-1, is GAGVSQSPSNKVTEKGKDVELRCDPISGHTALYWYRQSLGQGLEFLIYFQGNSAPDKSGLPSDRFSAERTGGSVSTLTIQRTQQEDSAVYLCASSLYTYNEQFFGPGTRLTVL.

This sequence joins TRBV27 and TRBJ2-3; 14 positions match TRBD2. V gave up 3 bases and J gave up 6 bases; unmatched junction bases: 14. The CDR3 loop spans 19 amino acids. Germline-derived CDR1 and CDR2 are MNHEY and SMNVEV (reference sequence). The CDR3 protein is CASSFYNPGLAGVTDTQYF. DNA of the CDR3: TGTGCCAGCAGTTTTTACAACCCGGGACTAGCGGGAGTAACGGATACGCAGTATTTT.

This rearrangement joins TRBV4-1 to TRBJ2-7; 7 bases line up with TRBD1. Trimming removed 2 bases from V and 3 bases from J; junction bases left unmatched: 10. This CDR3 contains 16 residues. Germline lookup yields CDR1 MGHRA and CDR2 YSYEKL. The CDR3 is CASSQHLGTVSYEQYF. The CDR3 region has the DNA TGCGCCAGCAGCCAACATTTGGGGACAGTGAGCTACGAGCAGTACTTC.

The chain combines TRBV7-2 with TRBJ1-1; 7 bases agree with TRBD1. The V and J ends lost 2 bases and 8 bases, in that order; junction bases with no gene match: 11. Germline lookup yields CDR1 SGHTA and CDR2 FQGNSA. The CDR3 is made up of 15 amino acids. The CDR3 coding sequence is TGTGCCAGCAGCTTACTCGGACAGGACCTTGGAGAAGCTTTCTTT. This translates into CASSLLGQDLGEAFF.